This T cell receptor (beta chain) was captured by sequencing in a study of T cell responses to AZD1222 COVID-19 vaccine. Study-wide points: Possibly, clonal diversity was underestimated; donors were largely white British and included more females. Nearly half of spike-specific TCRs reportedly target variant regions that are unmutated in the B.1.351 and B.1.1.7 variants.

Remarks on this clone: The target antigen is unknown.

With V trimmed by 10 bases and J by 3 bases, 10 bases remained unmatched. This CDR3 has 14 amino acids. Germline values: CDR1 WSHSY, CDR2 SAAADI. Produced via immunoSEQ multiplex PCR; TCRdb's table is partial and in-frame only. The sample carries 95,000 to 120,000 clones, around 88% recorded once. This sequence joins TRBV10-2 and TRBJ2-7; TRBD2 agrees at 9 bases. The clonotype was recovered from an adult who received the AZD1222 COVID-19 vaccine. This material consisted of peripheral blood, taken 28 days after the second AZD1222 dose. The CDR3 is CAIRPSGALYEQYF. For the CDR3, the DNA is TGCGCCATCAGACCTAGCGGGGCTCTCTACGAGCAGTACTTC.